Sequencing of this TCR beta chain was carried out in a study of high-grade serous ovarian cancer treatment subgroups. Study summary: Each sample yielded on average about 7,000 unique TCR beta rearrangements from 11,000 to 15,000 reads. Points from the study as a whole: Without spatial data, bulk sequencing limits insight into HGSC tumor diversity. Higher neoantigen levels went with greater TCR clonal relatedness.

The tumor samples were collected prior to definitive surgery or chemotherapy. TCRdb's table, derived via immunoSEQ multiplex PCR, lists solely in-frame clones and lacks some. This table has 5,500 to 6,000 clones, roughly 70% appearing once. CDR3 length equals 13 residues. V gave up 3 bases and J gave up 6 bases, with 12 bases separating them. The V gene's germline CDR1 is KGHSH and CDR2 LQKENI. Points on this clone: The antigen remains unidentified.

The sample consisted of tumor tissue. The J gene is TRBJ2-7, the V gene TRBV18; D is unclear. The source of this sequence is a human donor with high-grade serous ovarian cancer. The CDR3 protein is CASSPTAQSEQYF. In DNA form, the CDR3 reads TGTGCCAGCTCACCGACTGCACAGAGCGAGCAGTACTTC.